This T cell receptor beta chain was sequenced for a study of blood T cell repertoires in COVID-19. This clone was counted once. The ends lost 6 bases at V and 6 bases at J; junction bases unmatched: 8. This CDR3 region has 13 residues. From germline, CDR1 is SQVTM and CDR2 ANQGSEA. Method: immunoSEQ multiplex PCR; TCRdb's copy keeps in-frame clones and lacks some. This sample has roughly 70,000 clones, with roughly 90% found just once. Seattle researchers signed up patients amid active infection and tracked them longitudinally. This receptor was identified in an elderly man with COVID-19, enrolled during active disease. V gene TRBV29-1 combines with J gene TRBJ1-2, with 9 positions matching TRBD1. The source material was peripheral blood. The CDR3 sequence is CSVPDRGGNGYTF. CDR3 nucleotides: TGCAGCGTCCCGGACAGGGGAGGAAATGGCTACACCTTC.